This T cell receptor beta chain is from a study of T cells after yellow fever vaccination. About the study: Fractions of low cell number were prepared using SMART-Seq v4 Ultra Low Input.

Notes on the study in general: A limited proportion of clonotypes was detected within both the CD4 and CD8 compartments.

V was cut by 4 bases and J by 1 base, with 6 bases left in between. From germline, CDR1 is SNHLY and CDR2 FYNNEI. This CDR3 comprises 13 residues. On this clonotype: Antigen specificity is unknown.

TCRdb re-called the 5' RACE reads with MiXCR, one entry per CDR3 protein. The data show some 350,000 distinct CDR3 sequences, 4.1% seen once. V gene TRBV2 combines with J gene TRBJ2-3; the D is unclear. The sequence derives from a man aged 18 to 30 who received the YFV17D yellow fever vaccine. The sequencing used PBMCs, collected 5 days after the yellow fever booster vaccination. The CDR3 spells CASSGTGTDTQYF. CDR3 coding DNA: TGTGCCAGCAGTGGTACGGGCACAGATACGCAGTATTTT. The variable domain in full, with the rest retrieved from reference TRBV2 and TRBJ2-3, is EPEVTQTPSHQVTQMGQEVILRCVPISNHLYFYWYRQILGQKVEFLVSFYNNEISEKSEIFDDQFSVERPDGSNFTLKIRSTKLEDSAMYFCASSGTGTDTQYFGPGTRLTVL.